One sample yielded the 6 T cell receptor beta chains listed below, sequenced in a study of CD8+CD57+ T cells in acquired aplastic anemia. Whoever was chosen for sequencing had shown CD8+CD57+ cell expansion by flow cytometry. CDR3 and TCR beta VDJ profiling relied on genomic DNA as the template. One entry per CDR3 protein, called by TCRdb with MiXCR from the reads. This table has about half a million distinct CDR3 sequences, over 25% appearing once. The sample taken for sequencing was sorted CD4+, CD8+, or CD8+CD57+ T cells (not recorded which) from PBMCs. Every receptor here comes from a human donor with aplastic anemia.

Details on this clonotype: A much larger clone is a single base away; this may be a read error. The chain employs TRBV12-3 or TRBV12-4 and TRBJ1-2; tentative D call: TRBD1 (5 bases). This CDR3 spans 13 amino acids. V was pared by 7 bases and J by 7 bases, with 16 bases between. CDR3 DNA: TGTGCCAGCATGGGGCAGGGACTATGTGGCTACACCTTC. This encodes CASMGQGLCGYTF.

V and J are TRBV18 and TRBJ1-5, with D hard to call. This CDR3 is 14 amino acids long. CDR1 KGHSH and CDR2 LQKENI come from the germline V gene. V lost 4 bases, J lost 2 bases, and 9 bases lay in between. The CDR3 DNA reads as TGTGCCAGCTCACACAACCCGGGCAATCAGCCCCAGCATTTT. This gives the protein CASSHNPGNQPQHF.

The J gene is TRBJ2-1, the V gene TRBV9; 8 positions match TRBD2. Germline trimming cut 2 bases from V and 3 bases from J; bases unmatched to any gene: 4. Germline loops: CDR1 SGDLS, CDR2 YYNGEE. The CDR3 is 15 residues long. The DNA for the CDR3 is TGTGCCAGCAGCGTTAGCGGGGTCAACTACAATGAGCAGTTCTTC. Translated: CASSVSGVNYNEQFF.

The chain joins TRBV6-1 to TRBJ2-5; either TRBD1 or TRBD2 may supply D (6 bases each). V shed 6 bases and J shed 4 bases, with 15 bases lying between them. The CDR3 totals 14 residues. The germline CDR1 and CDR2 sequences are MNHNS and SASEGT. The DNA of the CDR3 is TGTGCCAGCAGACCCCTGGGGGGCAGAGAGACCCAGTACTTC. Amino acids: CASRPLGGRETQYF.

This clonotype has at least ten counts. This chain joins TRBV2 and TRBJ1-2; 7 bases match TRBD1. V lost 1 base to trimming and J lost 7 bases; unmatched junction nucleotides: 9. In germline, CDR1 is SNHLY, CDR2 FYNNEI. This CDR3 contains 15 residues. CDR3 amino acids: CASSEEVGGSSGYTF. DNA of the CDR3: TGTGCCAGCAGTGAAGAGGTAGGGGGCTCGTCTGGCTACACCTTC.

This clonotype was picked up many times. The chain combines TRBV24-1 with TRBJ2-5; D is undetermined. V lost 0 bases and J 5 bases, leaving 3 bases between the germline ends. Per germline, CDR1 KGHDR and CDR2 SFDVKD. The CDR3 is 12 residues long. CDR3 sequence (DNA): TGTGCCACCAGTGATTTGGTTGAGACCCAGTACTTC. Protein: CATSDLVETQYF.